These 6 T cell receptor beta chains were sequenced from one sample in a study of T cells in localized non-small cell lung cancer. The assay was immunoSEQ multiplex PCR, and TCRdb's table has in-frame clones only and misses some. This table holds tens of thousands of clones, just under 85% found once. The sequenced sample was peripheral blood, obtained before any cancer treatment. The source of these receptors is a man between 40 and 75 years old with stage I lung adenocarcinoma.

The V gene is TRBV6-6, the J gene TRBJ1-4; D might be TRBD1 (6 bases). Trimming removed 2 bases at V and 6 bases at J, with 13 bases between. Germline V CDR1 and CDR2: MNHNY, SVGAGI (reference sequence). This CDR3 has 15 amino acids. The CDR3 nucleotides read TGTGCCAGCAGTTACGGCAGGGGTAGGGATGAAAAACTGTTTTTT. Amino acids: CASSYGRGRDEKLFF.

The genes are TRBV6-5 and TRBJ1-2; a weak D match, TRBD1 (5 bases). Per the germline V gene, CDR1 is MNHEY and CDR2 is SVGAGI. The germline V and J ends were trimmed by 4 bases and 8 bases, with 23 bases remaining between them. This CDR3 is built from 16 residues. The CDR3 spells CASSSKGRLNVNGYTF. CDR3 coding DNA: TGTGCCAGCAGTTCAAAGGGACGACTAAACGTGAACGGCTACACCTTC.

In this sample, this clone turned up once. The V call is TRBV27, the J call TRBJ1-5; the D is unclear. V was cut by 5 bases and J by 2 bases, with 19 bases left in between. CDR3 length: 17 amino acids. The germline V gene encodes CDR1 MNHEY and CDR2 SMNVEV (reference sequence). The CDR3 region has the DNA TGTGCCAGCAGTCCCCACGGGGTAAATCTCCGCAATCAGCCCCAGCATTTT. Translating gives CASSPHGVNLRNQPQHF.

A note on this clone: Other DNA sequences in the same sample also yield this CDR3. The DNA of the CDR3 is TGTGCCAGCAGCTCCACGGAAAACTATGGCTACACCTTC. Translated: CASSSTENYGYTF. The rearrangement uses TRBV7-9 and TRBJ1-2; D is unclear. In germline, CDR1 is SEHNR, CDR2 FQNEAQ (reference sequence). The V and J ends lost 4 bases and 2 bases respectively, with 8 bases between them. This CDR3 has 13 residues.

The rearrangement links TRBV5-1 to TRBJ2-3, with D tentatively TRBD1 (6 bases). The CDR3 totals 15 residues. The V gene lost 2 bases and the J gene lost 0 bases, with 10 bases spanning the gap. CDR1 is SGHRS, CDR2 YFSETQ, per germline. CDR3 nucleotide sequence: TGCGCCAGCAGCTTACAGGGTGGCAGCACAGATACGCAGTATTTT. Translating gives CASSLQGGSTDTQYF.

This clone was detected once. The rearrangement uses TRBV18 and TRBJ1-5; no reliable D call. The V gene's germline CDR1 is KGHSH and CDR2 LQKENI. Trimming stripped 3 bases from V and 5 bases from J, with 8 bases between. The CDR3 spans 13 residues. The CDR3 sequence is CASSPTEDQPQHF. CDR3 coding DNA: TGTGCCAGCTCACCCACCGAAGATCAGCCCCAGCATTTT.